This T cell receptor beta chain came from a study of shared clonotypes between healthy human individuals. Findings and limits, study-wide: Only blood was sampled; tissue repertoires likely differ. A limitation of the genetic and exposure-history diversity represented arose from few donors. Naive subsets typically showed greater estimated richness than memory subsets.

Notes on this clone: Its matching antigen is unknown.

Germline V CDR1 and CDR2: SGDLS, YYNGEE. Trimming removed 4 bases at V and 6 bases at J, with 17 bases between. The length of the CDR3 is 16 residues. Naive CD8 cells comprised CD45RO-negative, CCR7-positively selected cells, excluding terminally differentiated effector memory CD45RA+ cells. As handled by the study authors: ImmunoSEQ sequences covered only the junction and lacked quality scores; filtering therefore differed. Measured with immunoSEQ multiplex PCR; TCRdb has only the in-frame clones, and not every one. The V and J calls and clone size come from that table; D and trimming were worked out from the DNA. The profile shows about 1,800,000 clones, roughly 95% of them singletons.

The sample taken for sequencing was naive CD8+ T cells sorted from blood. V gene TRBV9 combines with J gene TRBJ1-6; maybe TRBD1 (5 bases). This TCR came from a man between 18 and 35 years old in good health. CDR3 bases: TGTGCCAGCAGCAAAAGGGGAGGGTTTGGTAATTCACCCCTCCACTTT. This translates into CASSKRGGFGNSPLHF.